This record looks at one TCR beta chain sequence and its context. This record belongs to a study of T cell changes during pregnancy in multiple sclerosis. The assay was immunoSEQ multiplex PCR, and TCRdb's table has in-frame clones only and misses some. The table shows around 48,000 clones, with 90% occurring only once. CDR3 size: 15 residues. CDR1 and CDR2 (germline): LGHNA, YSLEER. Trimming took 0 bases from V and 1 from J; bases not matched to a gene: 3. The material was CD8+ T cells from peripheral blood mononuclear cells, obtained before pregnancy. The clonotype was recovered from a female donor with multiple sclerosis, enrolled in a pregnancy study. The chain has TRBV4-3 and TRBJ2-7, with 7 bases aligning to TRBD2. The CDR3 nucleotides are TGCGCCAGCAGCCAAGAAGGCGGGGGATCCTACGAGCAGTACTTC. It codes for CASSQEGGGSYEQYF.